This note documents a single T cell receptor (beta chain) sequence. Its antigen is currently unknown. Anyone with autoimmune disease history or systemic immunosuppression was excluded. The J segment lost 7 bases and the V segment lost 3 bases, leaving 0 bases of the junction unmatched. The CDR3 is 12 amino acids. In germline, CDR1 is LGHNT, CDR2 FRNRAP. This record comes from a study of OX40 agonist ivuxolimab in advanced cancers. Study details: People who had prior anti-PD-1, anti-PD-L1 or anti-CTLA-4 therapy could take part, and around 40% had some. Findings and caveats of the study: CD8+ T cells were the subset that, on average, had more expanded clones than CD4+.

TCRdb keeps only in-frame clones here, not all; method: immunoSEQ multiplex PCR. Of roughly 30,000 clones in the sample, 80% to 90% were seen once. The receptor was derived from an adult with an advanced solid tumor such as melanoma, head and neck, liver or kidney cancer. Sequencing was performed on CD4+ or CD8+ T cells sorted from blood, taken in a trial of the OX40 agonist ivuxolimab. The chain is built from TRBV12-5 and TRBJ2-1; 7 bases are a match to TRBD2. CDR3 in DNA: TGTGCTAGTGGTTTTAGCGGGAATGAGCAGTTCTTC. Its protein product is CASGFSGNEQFF.